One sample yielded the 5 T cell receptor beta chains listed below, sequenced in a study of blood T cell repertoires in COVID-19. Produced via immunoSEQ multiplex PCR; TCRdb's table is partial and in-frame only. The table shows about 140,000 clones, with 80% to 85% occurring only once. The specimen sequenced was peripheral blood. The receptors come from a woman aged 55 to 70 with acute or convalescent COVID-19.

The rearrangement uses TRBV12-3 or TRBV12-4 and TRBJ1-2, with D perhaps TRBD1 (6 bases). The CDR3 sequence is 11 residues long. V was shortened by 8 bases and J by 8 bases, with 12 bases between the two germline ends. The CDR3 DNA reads TGTGCCAGCTCTCGGACAGCCGGCTACACCTTC. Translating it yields CASSRTAGYTF.

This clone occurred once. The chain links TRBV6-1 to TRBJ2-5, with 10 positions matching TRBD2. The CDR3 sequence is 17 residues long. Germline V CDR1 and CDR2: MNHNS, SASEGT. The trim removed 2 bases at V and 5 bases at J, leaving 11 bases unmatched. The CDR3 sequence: CASSEFAGAGGPETQYF. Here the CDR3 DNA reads TGTGCCAGCAGTGAATTCGCGGGAGCGGGAGGGCCGGAGACCCAGTACTTC.

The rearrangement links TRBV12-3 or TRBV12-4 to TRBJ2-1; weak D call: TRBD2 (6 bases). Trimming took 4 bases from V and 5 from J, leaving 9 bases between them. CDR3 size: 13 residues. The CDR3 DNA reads TGTGCCAGCAGTTCGGGACTGAACAATGAGCAGTTCTTC. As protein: CASSSGLNNEQFF.

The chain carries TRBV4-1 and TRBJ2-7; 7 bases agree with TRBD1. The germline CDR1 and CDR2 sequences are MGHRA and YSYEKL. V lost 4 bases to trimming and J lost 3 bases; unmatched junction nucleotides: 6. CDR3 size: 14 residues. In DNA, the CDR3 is TGCGCCAGCAGCCTGGGGGACAGAGTCTACGAGCAGTACTTC. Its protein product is CASSLGDRVYEQYF.

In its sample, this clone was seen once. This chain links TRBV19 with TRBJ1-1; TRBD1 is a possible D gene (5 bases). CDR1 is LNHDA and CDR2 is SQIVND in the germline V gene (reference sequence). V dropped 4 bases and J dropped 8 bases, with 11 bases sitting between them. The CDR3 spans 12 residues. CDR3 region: CASSSWAGEAFF. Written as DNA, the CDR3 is TGTGCCAGTAGTAGTTGGGCAGGGGAAGCTTTCTTT. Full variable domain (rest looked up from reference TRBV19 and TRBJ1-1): DGGITQSPKYLFRKEGQNVTLSCEQNLNHDAMYWYRQDPGQGLRLIYYSQIVNDFQKGDIAEGYSVSREKKESFPLTVTSAQKNPTAFYLCASSSWAGEAFFGQGTRLTVV.